The 29 T cell receptor beta chains below were found in one sample sequenced in a study of cytomegalovirus exposure and HLA in healthy donors. In the PCR, 60 Vbeta and 13 Jbeta primers were used. Here immunoSEQ multiplex PCR was the method, and the copy in TCRdb shows in-frame clones only, minus some. This repertoire includes under 200,000 clones. Sequencing was done on a sample of PBMCs. All receptors derive from a man aged 30 to 39 in good health and CMV-seronegative.

The genes are TRBV9 and TRBJ1-2; 9 nucleotides line up with TRBD1. This CDR3 contains 14 residues. Germline V gene sequence: CDR1 SGDLS, CDR2 YYNGEE. V trimming: 0 bases; J trimming: 7 bases; junction bases outside the gene matches: 4. As DNA, the CDR3 is TGTGCCAGCAGCGTAGATCCGACAGGGGGTGGCTACACCTTC. Its protein is CASSVDPTGGGYTF.

The CDR3 coding sequence is TGTGCCAGCAGTTCCCAGGGGTACTCCTACGAGCAGTACTTC. This gives the protein CASSSQGYSYEQYF. The genes are TRBV6-6 and TRBJ2-7, with D tentatively TRBD1 (6 bases). The CDR3 has 14 amino acids. Germline V CDR1 and CDR2: MNHNY, SVGAGI (reference sequence). V shed 4 bases and J shed 0 bases, with 10 bases lying between them.

This rearrangement joins TRBV11-2 to TRBJ1-4; D gene unclear. The germline CDR1 and CDR2 sequences are SGHAT and FQNNGV. V was shortened by 5 bases and J by 11 bases, with 15 bases between the two germline ends. The CDR3 is 13 amino acids. The CDR3 is CASSPTLGGKLFF. CDR3 sequence (DNA): TGTGCCAGCAGCCCTACTCTAGGAGGGAAACTGTTTTTT. The complete variable domain, with remaining parts taken from reference TRBV11-2 and TRBJ1-4, reads EAGVAQSPRYKIIEKRQSVAFWCNPISGHATLYWYQQILGQGPKLLIQFQNNGVVDDSQLPKDRFSAERLKGVDSTLKIQPAKLEDSAVYLCASSPTLGGKLFFGSGTQLSVL.

The genes are TRBV10-3 and TRBJ1-1; D might be TRBD1 (6 bases). This CDR3 is built from 15 residues. V was pared by 1 base and J by 2 bases, with 11 bases between. Germline assignment: CDR1 ENHRY and CDR2 SYGVKD. The CDR3 loop reads CAISELGRGNTEAFF. For the CDR3, the DNA is TGTGCCATCAGTGAGTTGGGCAGGGGAAACACTGAAGCTTTCTTT.

J is TRBJ1-2 and V is TRBV7-9; D uncertain. There are 14 residues in the CDR3. V lost 1 base and J lost 3, with 9 bases in between. The germline CDR1 and CDR2 sequences are SEHNR and FQNEAQ (reference sequence). CDR3 amino acids: CASSLVAVDYGYTF. Written as DNA, the CDR3 is TGTGCCAGCAGCTTAGTGGCAGTCGACTATGGCTACACCTTC.

The V gene is TRBV5-1, the J gene TRBJ1-2; the match to TRBD1 covers 12 bases. J gave up 6 bases and V 1 base, and 7 bases lay outside the gene matches. CDR3 length equals 16 residues. CDR1 and CDR2 (germline): SGHRS, YFSETQ. CDR3 sequence reads: CASSLSRDRGRNGYTF. The CDR3 DNA reads as TGCGCCAGCAGCTTGTCAAGGGACAGGGGGCGGAATGGCTACACCTTC.

This chain links TRBV9 with TRBJ2-5; TRBD2 matches 9 bases. The junction had 11 bases not matched to a gene; V was cut back by 2 bases and J by 6 bases. This CDR3 is built from 16 residues. Germline V CDR1 and CDR2: SGDLS, YYNGEE. The CDR3 DNA reads as TGTGCCAGCAGCGTCGGGCTAGCGGGACTTGGGCAGACCCAGTACTTC. Protein: CASSVGLAGLGQTQYF.

The rearrangement joins TRBV6-6 to TRBJ2-5; D might be TRBD1 (6 bases). Germline CDR1 MNHNY, CDR2 SVGAGI (reference sequence). V lost 6 bases and J lost 5, with 13 bases in between. The CDR3 is 13 amino acids. The DNA for the CDR3 is TGTGCCAGCAGGACAGGCCTGGGGGAGACCCAGTACTTC. Its protein is CASRTGLGETQYF.

The gene calls are TRBV10-3 and TRBJ1-1, with a tentative D call TRBD1 (5 bases). CDR3 length: 13 residues. Germline V lookup: CDR1 ENHRY, CDR2 SYGVKD. Trimming cost V 6 bases and J 5 bases, with 13 bases left between them. The CDR3 DNA sequence: TGTGCCATCAGACAATTAAGGGGAACTGAAGCTTTCTTT. Translation: CAIRQLRGTEAFF.

The gene calls are TRBV11-2 and TRBJ1-2; possibly TRBD1 for D (5 bases). The V end was cut by 0 bases, the J end by 3 bases, with 8 bases between. Germline loops: CDR1 SGHAT, CDR2 FQNNGV. The CDR3 loop spans 14 amino acids. The CDR3 nucleotides are TGTGCCAGCAGCTTAGACTGGGGGGACTATGGCTACACCTTC. Protein product: CASSLDWGDYGYTF.

The rearrangement links TRBV4-2 to TRBJ1-5, with TRBD1 matching 10 bases. Trimming removed 1 base from V and 4 bases from J; junction bases left unmatched: 4. Germline V gene lookup returns CDR1 LGHNA and CDR2 YNFKEQ. This CDR3 has 16 residues. CDR3 amino acids: CASSQASGQGNQPQHF. DNA of the CDR3: TGTGCCAGCAGCCAAGCCTCGGGACAGGGGAATCAGCCCCAGCATTTT.

CDR3 sequence: CASSTWGRSYDSSTDTQYF. CDR3 DNA: TGTGCCAGCAGTACTTGGGGGCGGTCGTATGACTCTAGCACAGATACGCAGTATTTT. This rearrangement joins TRBV28 to TRBJ2-3; tentatively, D is TRBD1 (6 bases). V lost 5 bases and J lost 0, with 24 bases in between. The germline gives CDR1 MDHEN, CDR2 SYDVKM. The CDR3 consists of 19 residues.

The CDR3 region is CASSYSGFSGELFF. As DNA, the CDR3 is TGTGCCAGCAGCTATTCAGGGTTTTCCGGGGAGCTGTTTTTT. The genes are TRBV7-8 and TRBJ2-2; possibly TRBD1 for D (5 bases). This CDR3 region has 14 residues. The germline V gene encodes CDR1 SGHVS and CDR2 FQNEAQ. Deletions cut 4 bases from V and 6 bases from J, with 12 bases between.

The chain is built from TRBV2 and TRBJ1-4, with D unresolved. Germline V CDR1 and CDR2: SNHLY, FYNNEI. The CDR3 sequence is 14 residues long. Trimming stripped 2 bases from V and 7 bases from J, with 11 bases between. CDR3 residues: CASSENRVPEKLFF. In DNA, the CDR3 is TGTGCCAGCAGTGAAAATCGGGTCCCTGAAAAACTGTTTTTT.

This chain uses TRBV5-1 with TRBJ2-5; weak D call: TRBD1 (7 bases). From germline, CDR1 is SGHRS and CDR2 YFSETQ. This CDR3 has 14 residues. Trimming shortened V by 4 bases and J by 2 bases, and 12 bases separated the two germline ends. CDR3: CASSAGQMQETQYF. CDR3 bases: TGCGCCAGCAGCGCGGGACAGATGCAAGAGACCCAGTACTTC.

With respect to this clone: The sample holds other DNA sequences that translate to the same CDR3. The chain combines TRBV19 with TRBJ2-7; no clear D. The CDR3 totals 12 residues. From germline, CDR1 is LNHDA and CDR2 SQIVND (reference sequence). V dropped 6 bases and J dropped 2 bases, with 8 bases sitting between them. The CDR3 DNA is TGTGCCAGTAGGGCGGCCACCTACGAGCAGTACTTC. Its translation: CASRAATYEQYF.

The J gene is TRBJ2-1, the V gene TRBV7-2, with D unresolved. In germline, CDR1 is SGHTA, CDR2 FQGNSA. The CDR3 length is 14 residues. Trimming took off 4 bases at V and 0 bases at J, with 7 bases between the two ends. CDR3 sequence reads: CASSSYGSYNEQFF. The CDR3 region has the DNA TGTGCCAGCAGCTCCTACGGCTCCTACAATGAGCAGTTCTTC.

The chain joins TRBV10-3 to TRBJ2-2; 16 nucleotides match TRBD2. There are 18 residues in the CDR3. Trimming at V came to 7 bases and at J to 4 bases, leaving 9 bases not matched to a gene. CDR1 ENHRY and CDR2 SYGVKD come from the germline V gene. The CDR3, as DNA: TGTGCCATCAATGGCGGGACTAGCGGGGGGGCCTTCACCGGGGAGCTGTTTTTT. Its protein product is CAINGGTSGGAFTGELFF.

V is TRBV7-2 and J is TRBJ1-3; D is uncertain. Germline CDR1 SGHTA, CDR2 FQGNSA. V dropped 5 bases and J dropped 0 bases, with 5 bases sitting between them. This CDR3 region has 13 residues. The DNA of the CDR3 is TGTGCCAGCAGCGGCTTCTCTGGAAACACCATATATTTT. Protein product: CASSGFSGNTIYF.

The J gene is TRBJ2-6, the V gene TRBV4-1; 7 nucleotides line up with TRBD2. The V gene end was trimmed by 1 base and the J gene end by 12 bases; junction bases not matched to a gene: 12. This CDR3 spans 16 amino acids. Germline lookup yields CDR1 MGHRA and CDR2 YSYEKL. The CDR3 DNA reads as TGCGCCAGCAGCCAAGGTTCCGCGGGAGTCGTAAGCGTCCTGACTTTC. Translation gives CASSQGSAGVVSVLTF.

The chain carries TRBV27 and TRBJ2-1; D possibly corresponds to TRBD2 (5 bases). Trimming pared 5 bases from V and 4 bases from J, leaving 15 bases between. From germline, CDR1 is MNHEY and CDR2 SMNVEV (reference sequence). The CDR3 has 15 residues. The CDR3 region is CASSPDYPRYNEQFF. The CDR3 DNA reads as TGTGCCAGCAGTCCAGACTACCCCAGGTACAATGAGCAGTTCTTC.

CDR3 in amino acids: CASSTGTGGGETQYF. CDR3 bases: TGCGCCAGCAGCACCGGGACAGGGGGCGGCGAGACCCAGTACTTC. This chain joins TRBV5-1 and TRBJ2-5; 12 bases map to TRBD1. V lost 4 bases and J lost 5; bases outside the gene matches: 6. The CDR3 runs 15 residues. Germline V gene data show CDR1 as SGHRS and CDR2 as YFSETQ.

CDR3 sequence reads: CASSPQGGRGREKLFF. CDR3 nucleotide sequence: TGTGCCAGCAGCCCGCAAGGGGGCAGGGGACGAGAAAAACTGTTTTTT. The V and J genes are TRBV7-9 and TRBJ1-4; 7 bases match TRBD1. The germline V gene encodes CDR1 SEHNR and CDR2 FQNEAQ (reference sequence). With V trimmed by 5 bases and J by 8 bases, 14 bases remained unmatched. The CDR3 totals 16 residues.

The DNA for the CDR3 is TGTGCCAGCAGCTTAAGGTTCGGGGCCTACAATGAGCAGTTCTTC. Its translation: CASSLRFGAYNEQFF. The genes are TRBV11-3 and TRBJ2-1; TRBD2 is a possible D gene (5 bases). The CDR3 spans 15 residues. V was pared by 2 bases and J by 2 bases, with 10 bases between. Germline CDR1 SGHNT, CDR2 YENEEA.

The chain is built from TRBV30 and TRBJ2-2; maybe TRBD1 (5 bases). Germline CDR1 reads GTSNPN; CDR2 reads SVGIG (reference sequence). The V gene lost 0 bases and the J gene lost 7 bases, with 18 bases spanning the gap. The CDR3 runs 16 residues. The CDR3 region is CAWSVPPGSAGGELFF. DNA for the CDR3: TGTGCCTGGAGTGTACCCCCAGGGTCGGCTGGCGGGGAGCTGTTTTTT.

This chain connects TRBV28 to TRBJ1-2; 7 bases line up with TRBD1. V dropped 3 bases and J dropped 8; count of bases not matched to a gene: 6. This CDR3 region has 13 residues. Per germline, CDR1 MDHEN and CDR2 SYDVKM. The CDR3 DNA sequence: TGTGCCAGCAGTTTGGGACAGCAAAGAGGCTACACCTTC. It encodes CASSLGQQRGYTF.

The chain links TRBV5-5 to TRBJ1-5; D gene uncertain. In germline, CDR1 is SGHKS, CDR2 YYEKEE (reference sequence). Trimming left V 0 bases short and J 3 bases short, with 10 bases between. CDR3 length: 15 residues. The CDR3 DNA reads as TGTGCCAGCAGCTTGGCACCGAGTTCCAATCAGCCCCAGCATTTT. As protein: CASSLAPSSNQPQHF.

Points on this clone: This sample also contains other DNA sequences that code for the same CDR3. The chain employs TRBV28 and TRBJ2-1; tentative D call: TRBD2 (5 bases). The CDR3 length is 13 residues. The V gene's germline CDR1 is MDHEN and CDR2 SYDVKM. V was cut by 2 bases and J by 3 bases, with 5 bases left in between. CDR3 loop: CASSLRGYNEQFF. CDR3 nucleotide sequence: TGTGCCAGCAGTTTACGGGGCTACAATGAGCAGTTCTTC.

This rearrangement joins TRBV6-5 to TRBJ2-7, with D maybe TRBD1 (6 bases). The V and J ends lost 0 bases and 6 bases respectively, with 12 bases between them. CDR3 length equals 14 residues. Germline-derived CDR1 and CDR2 are MNHEY and SVGAGI. The CDR3 nucleotides read TGTGCCAGCAGTTACTCATTGGACAGATGCGAGCAGTACTTC. Protein product: CASSYSLDRCEQYF.